This TCR beta chain was sequenced for a study of T cell responses to AZD1222 COVID-19 vaccine. Study-level findings and limits: Clonal diversity was possibly underestimated; the donors were predominantly white British and more often female.

A remark on this clone: Its specificity is unknown.

Assay used: immunoSEQ multiplex PCR; TCRdb lists only in-frame clones, some missing. This table has just under 150,000 clones, roughly 87% appearing once. The sequence was collected from an adult who received the AZD1222 COVID-19 vaccine. The sample was peripheral blood, taken 28 days after the second AZD1222 dose.

CDR3 residues: CASKDSGGFNYGYTF. DNA for the CDR3: TGTGCCAGCAAGGACTCCGGAGGCTTTAACTATGGCTACACCTTC. The chain is built from TRBV7-9 and TRBJ1-2; D gene unclear. The CDR3 is 15 residues long. V was cut by 7 bases and J by 1 base, with 16 bases left in between. Germline CDR1 reads SEHNR; CDR2 reads FQNEAQ (reference sequence).